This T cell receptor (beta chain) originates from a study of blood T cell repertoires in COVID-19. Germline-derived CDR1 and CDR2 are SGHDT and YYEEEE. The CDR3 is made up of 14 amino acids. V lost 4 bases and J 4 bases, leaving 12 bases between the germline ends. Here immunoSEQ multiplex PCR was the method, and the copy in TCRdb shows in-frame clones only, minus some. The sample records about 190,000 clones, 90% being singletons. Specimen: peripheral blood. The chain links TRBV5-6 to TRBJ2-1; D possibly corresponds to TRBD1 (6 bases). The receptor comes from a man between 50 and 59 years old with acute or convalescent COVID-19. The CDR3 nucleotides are TGTGCCAGCAGCGCCTGGGGGCAGTACAATGAGCAGTTCTTC. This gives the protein CASSAWGQYNEQFF.